A single sample gave rise to the 23 T cell receptor beta chains below, sequenced in a study of blood T cells in healthy people across ages (dated by TCRdb to 2014 to 2015). Receptors were amplified or captured by 5' RACE. This sample was sequenced with an Illumina HiSeq 2500. A second roughly 7 to 11 cycle PCR used a sample-barcoded 5' primer and a J-beta primer mix. TCRdb applied fastp at Q25 and MiXCR to the public reads, then kept only in-frame beta chains. Rows merge per CDR3 protein into single entries with the most common DNA and genes. For this sample the table gives around 500,000 distinct CDR3 sequences, of which under 55% were detected only once. Around 23% of the sample goes to the ten largest clones. Source material: blood. These receptors all come from a man older than 75 in good health.

V usage is TRBV29-1 and J usage is TRBJ2-7; TRBD2 is a possible D gene (5 bases). The germline V gene encodes CDR1 SQVTM and CDR2 ANQGSEA. The CDR3 runs to 12 residues. Trimming cost V 5 bases and J 2 bases, with 10 bases left between them. The CDR3 nucleotides read TGCAGCGTTCTTCGGGAACCCTACGAGCAGTACTTC. This encodes CSVLREPYEQYF.

The rearrangement joins TRBV20-1 to TRBJ2-2; TRBD1 might be the D (5 bases). Trimming stripped 1 base from V and 4 bases from J, with 10 bases between. CDR3 length: 14 residues. The germline V gene encodes CDR1 DFQATT and CDR2 SNEGSKA (reference sequence). The CDR3 spells CSARVVGRTGELFF. The DNA of the CDR3 is TGCAGTGCTAGAGTGGTGGGGCGCACCGGGGAGCTGTTTTTT.

The rearrangement links TRBV18 to TRBJ2-7, with D uncertain. Germline V CDR1 and CDR2: KGHSH, LQKENI. There are 16 residues in the CDR3. Trimming pared 2 bases from V and 1 base from J, leaving 15 bases between. The chain's CDR3 is CASSPYWGSTSYEQYF. CDR3 in DNA: TGTGCCAGCTCACCATATTGGGGATCCACATCCTACGAGCAGTACTTC.

The genes are TRBV27 and TRBJ2-7; 7 bases match TRBD1. With V trimmed by 5 bases and J by 0 bases, 10 bases remained unmatched. Germline V lookup: CDR1 MNHEY, CDR2 SMNVEV (reference sequence). There are 16 residues in the CDR3. The CDR3 sequence: CASSPRPGQSSYEQYF. The DNA for the CDR3 is TGTGCCAGCAGTCCCCGCCCGGGACAGAGCTCCTACGAGCAGTACTTC.

This clonotype has only a few counts. The V call is TRBV24-1, the J call TRBJ2-1; tentatively, D is TRBD2 (6 bases). Germline CDR1 KGHDR, CDR2 SFDVKD. The CDR3 consists of 16 residues. V was trimmed by 2 bases and J by 0 bases, leaving 10 bases between them. CDR3 sequence: CATSDSRRGSYNEQFF. The CDR3 bases are TGTGCCACCAGTGATTCTCGGCGGGGCTCCTACAATGAGCAGTTCTTC.

CDR3 bases: TGTGCCAGCAGCCCCGAACCCAGACTAGCGGACCTGAGGTACAATGAGCAGTTCTTC. Encoded protein: CASSPEPRLADLRYNEQFF. The chain recombines TRBV3-1 with TRBJ2-1; 9 nucleotides match TRBD2. V shed 4 bases, J shed 4 bases, and the junction held 17 bases outside the gene matches. This CDR3 has 19 amino acids. CDR1 is LGHDT, CDR2 YNNKEL, per germline (reference sequence).

In this sample, this clonotype turned up once. The rearrangement links TRBV29-1 to TRBJ2-3, with D hard to call. CDR1 is SQVTM, CDR2 ANQGSEA, per germline. The CDR3 spans 13 residues. Trimming cost V 7 bases and J 0 bases, with 11 bases left between them. The CDR3 here is CSGLRASTDTQYF. The CDR3 nucleotides read TGCAGCGGTCTAAGGGCCAGCACAGATACGCAGTATTTT.

V and J are TRBV7-2 and TRBJ2-7, with 8 bases aligning to TRBD1. The V gene end was trimmed by 2 bases and the J gene end by 5 bases; junction bases not matched to a gene: 14. Germline CDR1 SGHTA, CDR2 FQGNSA. This CDR3 spans 17 amino acids. The CDR3 DNA follows: TGTGCCAGCAGCTTAACAGCCGGGACAGGTAGGCTCCACGAGCAGTACTTC. This sequence encodes CASSLTAGTGRLHEQYF.

The rearrangement uses TRBV4-2 and TRBJ1-5; a possible D gene is TRBD1 (6 bases). In germline, CDR1 is LGHNA, CDR2 YNFKEQ. The V end was cut by 5 bases, the J end by 5 bases, with 16 bases between. This CDR3 is 15 amino acids long. CDR3 protein: CASSRGTGYDQPQHF. DNA for the CDR3: TGTGCCAGCAGCAGGGGGACGGGCTATGATCAGCCCCAGCATTTT.

The chain carries TRBV20-1 and TRBJ2-5; 9 bases match TRBD1. The CDR3 has 14 amino acids. Germline lookup yields CDR1 DFQATT and CDR2 SNEGSKA (reference sequence). Trimming at V came to 1 base and at J to 4 bases, leaving 4 bases not matched to a gene. The CDR3 region is CSARAGQGRETQYF. As DNA, the CDR3 is TGCAGTGCTAGAGCGGGACAGGGAAGAGAGACCCAGTACTTC.

This clonotype was counted a few times. The chain is built from TRBV7-9 and TRBJ2-7; tentatively, D is TRBD1 or TRBD2 (6 bases each). Trimming removed 5 bases at V and 4 bases at J, with 21 bases between. Germline V gene sequence: CDR1 SEHNR, CDR2 FQNEAQ (reference sequence). There are 16 residues in the CDR3. CDR3 bases: TGTGCCAGCAGCCCAACCTCGGGGGCCCCCGGGTACGAGCAGTACTTC. Its protein product is CASSPTSGAPGYEQYF.

This clonotype came up a few times. The rearrangement links TRBV10-3 to TRBJ2-4; possibly TRBD2 for D (6 bases). The J call may be faulty, since TRBJ2-7 better matches the DNA end. Germline CDR1 is ENHRY and CDR2 is SYGVKD. This CDR3 is built from 13 residues. CDR3 residues: CAISESGGTEQYF. CDR3 nucleotides: TGTGCCATCAGTGAGTCTGGGGGGACCGAGCAGTACTTC.

This clonotype appeared once. This chain uses TRBV28 with TRBJ1-5, with a tentative D call TRBD1 (5 bases). In germline, CDR1 is MDHEN, CDR2 SYDVKM. This CDR3 contains 15 residues. V was shortened by 7 bases and J by 1 base, with 14 bases between the two germline ends. The CDR3 here is CASTPSGGSNQPQHF. CDR3 nucleotides: TGTGCCAGCACCCCGAGCGGGGGAAGCAATCAGCCCCAGCATTTT.

This clonotype was seen a handful of times. This chain joins TRBV7-3 and TRBJ2-1; possibly TRBD2 for D (6 bases). Between the trimmed V and J ends, which lost 2 bases and 2 bases, there was a span of 10 bases. Germline V lookup: CDR1 SGHTA, CDR2 FQGTGA. This CDR3 region has 15 residues. CDR3 DNA sequence: TGTGCCAGCAGCTTACAAGCGGGCCCCTACAATGAGCAGTTCTTC. This encodes CASSLQAGPYNEQFF.

This sequence joins TRBV20-1 and TRBJ2-3; possible D gene TRBD2, 5 bases. V was clipped by 6 bases and J by 11 bases, with 24 bases between them. This CDR3 is 14 amino acids long. Per germline, CDR1 DFQATT and CDR2 SNEGSKA (reference sequence). CDR3 loop: CSAVRGLGLGMQYF. The CDR3 DNA sequence: TGCAGTGCCGTGCGAGGGTTAGGGTTGGGTATGCAGTATTTT.

This clonotype was detected many times. This sequence joins TRBV6-5 and TRBJ2-3; 12 positions match TRBD2. The CDR3 contains 19 residues. V trimming: 3 bases; J trimming: 6 bases; junction bases outside the gene matches: 16. Germline V gene sequence: CDR1 MNHEY, CDR2 SVGAGI. The CDR3: CASSYRFGASGGAADTQYF. The CDR3, as DNA: TGTGCCAGCAGTTATAGATTTGGCGCTAGCGGGGGGGCCGCCGATACGCAGTATTTT.

The chain combines TRBV7-2 with TRBJ1-4; 7 bases line up with TRBD1. J was trimmed by 4 bases and V by 6 bases; bases with no gene match: 2. The length of the CDR3 is 13 residues. Germline V lookup: CDR1 SGHTA, CDR2 FQGNSA. In DNA, the CDR3 is TGTGCCAGCAGGACAGGGATTAATGAAAAACTGTTTTTT. Translating gives CASRTGINEKLFF.

This clonotype has just a few counts. The chain links TRBV20-1 to TRBJ2-3; D gene ambiguous. Trimming cost V 5 bases and J 0 bases, with 9 bases left between them. Germline-derived CDR1 and CDR2 are DFQATT and SNEGSKA (reference sequence). This CDR3 is built from 13 residues. The CDR3 here is CSAEKASTDTQYF. The CDR3 region has the DNA TGCAGTGCTGAGAAAGCTAGCACAGATACGCAGTATTTT.

With respect to this clonotype: A much larger clone differs by one base, so this may be a read error. This rearrangement joins TRBV6-1 to TRBJ2-1; D perhaps matches TRBD2 (5 bases). The CDR3 loop spans 18 amino acids. Germline CDR1 is MNHNS and CDR2 is SASEGT. CDR3 DNA sequence: TGTACCAGCAGTCGGGCACGGAACAGCGGCCCTGGGGTCGTTGAGCAGTTCTTC. Protein product: CTSSRARNSGPGVVEQFF.

J is TRBJ2-3 and V is TRBV20-1; perhaps TRBD2 as D (5 bases). The V gene lost 4 bases and the J gene lost 5 bases, with 10 bases spanning the gap. This CDR3 has 12 amino acids. Germline assignment: CDR1 DFQATT and CDR2 SNEGSKA (reference sequence). For the CDR3, the DNA is TGCAGTGCTAAGACTATCCTAGATACGCAGTATTTT. As protein: CSAKTILDTQYF.

The chain employs TRBV21-1 and TRBJ1-5. TRBV21-1 is a pseudogene segment. The CDR3 sequence is 14 residues long. Here the CDR3 DNA reads TGTGCCAGCGGTTCCCCAGCTACGAATCAGCCCCAGCATTTT. Translated, it gives CASGSPATNQPQHF.

This clonotype appeared a few times. V and J are TRBV10-3 and TRBJ2-3; D could derive from TRBD1 or TRBD2 (5 bases each). V was trimmed by 8 bases and J by 0 bases, leaving 12 bases between them. This CDR3 is built from 14 residues. Germline V lookup: CDR1 ENHRY, CDR2 SYGVKD. The CDR3 DNA sequence: TGTGCCATCGGGCCCGGGGCTAGCACAGATACGCAGTATTTT. Its translation is CAIGPGASTDTQYF.

V is TRBV6-5 and J is TRBJ2-4, with 7 bases fitting TRBD2. The closer fit of TRBJ2-7 to the DNA end suggests the J call may be wrong. The CDR3 consists of 14 residues. From germline, CDR1 is MNHEY and CDR2 SVGAGI. CDR3 bases: TGTGCCAGCAGTTCGAAGCGGGAAGGCGACGAGCAGTACTTC. Translating gives CASSSKREGDEQYF.